This T cell receptor (beta chain) emerged from a study of Ad26.COV2.S vaccination and SARS-CoV-2 variants. CDR3 size: 15 residues. Trimming shortened V by 5 bases and J by 4 bases, and 14 bases separated the two germline ends. Germline values: CDR1 SGHNT, CDR2 YENEEA. Repertoires were generated with immunoSEQ multiplex PCR, while TCRdb's copy carries only in-frame clones and drops some. The sample shows 500,000 or so clones, 85% to 90% of them seen only once. Findings and caveats of the study: With respect to non-spike TCR breadth, vaccine and placebo recipients were similar.

This clone appeared once. What it binds is unknown. Noted treatment: around 19 received Ad26.COV2.S at low or high dose, single or two shots; about 5 received placebo; per-sample allocation not given. Sampling was done on day 63 after the first vaccine or placebo injection. V gene TRBV11-3 combines with J gene TRBJ2-2; either TRBD1 or TRBD2 may fit D (5 bases each). Sequencing was performed on peripheral blood, taken in a trial of Ad26.COV2.S vaccine versus placebo. This sequence was found in a person aged 18-65 years who received the Ad26.COV2.S COVID-19 vaccine or a placebo. CDR3: CASSPRGDGTGELFF. Here the CDR3 DNA reads TGTGCCAGCAGCCCCCGGGGCGACGGCACCGGGGAGCTGTTTTTT.